This T cell receptor beta chain was recovered during a study of blood T cell repertoires in COVID-19. Across the whole study: Donors in the United States, Italy and Spain gave samples during acute or convalescent COVID-19. The analysed material was cDNA or gDNA that came from T cells, B-cell-depleted T cells, or PBMCs.

The CDR3 consists of 14 residues. The V end lost 2 bases, the J end lost 1 base, and 8 bases lay between the germline ends. Germline V CDR1 and CDR2: SGHTA, FQGTGA. Original processing methods: Estimation of nucleated cell counts was performed using reference gene primer amplification. Measured with immunoSEQ multiplex PCR; TCRdb has only the in-frame clones, and not every one. For V, J and clone size, that table is used; D and trimming come from the DNA. The table has fewer than 200,000 clones, around 90% seen once. The chain links TRBV7-3 to TRBJ1-1; no reliable D call. The receptor comes from a middle-aged man who had recovered from COVID-19. Sequenced input: peripheral blood. For the CDR3, the DNA is TGTGCCAGCAGCTTAGGCCCGGGGAACACTGAAGCTTTCTTT. Translation: CASSLGPGNTEAFF. The whole variable domain, filled in from reference TRBV7-3 and TRBJ1-1, reads GAGVSQTPSNKVTEKGKYVELRCDPISGHTALYWYRQSLGQGPEFLIYFQGTGAADDSGLPNDRFFAVRPEGSVSTLKIQRTERGDSAVYLCASSLGPGNTEAFFGQGTRLTVV.